The rows below give T cell receptor beta chains drawn from one sample of a study of graft-versus-host responses after intestinal transplantation. Antigen specificity for these receptors is unknown. Only in-frame clones appear in the TCRdb table, and some are missing; sequencing was by immunoSEQ multiplex PCR. Among more than 70,000 clones listed, about 90% were seen once. The source was unstimulated CD4+ T cells sorted from spleen or lymph node cells, collected before intestinal transplant. The receptors were sampled from a human donor who received an intestinal transplant. CDR3s include the opening cysteine and the closing phenylalanine or tryptophan.

v_gene	CDR3aa
TRBV4-1	CASSQEQGRDTEAFF
TRBV12-5	CASGPVGGQGEKLFF
TRBV7-3	CASSTPTSGGSSYNEQFF
TRBV4-1	CASANRASNTGELFF
TRBV7-8	CASSLVLWQEYNEQFF
TRBV9	CASSARGDNTDTQYF
TRBV15	CATSREGGESYEQYF
TRBV6-5	CASRTDRVVPGELFF
TRBV6-6	CASSYSTRLQLGGYTF
TRBV6-5	CASSYWGGEAFF
TRBV7-3	CASSLYSGGPLGEQFF
TRBV7-2	CASSLDAGVGYTF
TRBV2	CASSEEIGRGTYEQYF
TRBV6-1	CASSEVSGSGEKARAFF
TRBV4-1	CASSQDIGTGDTEAFF
TRBV2	CASSEERQSEAFF
TRBV21-1	CATAGSGRGFNEQFF
TRBV2	CASKDSNYEQYF
TRBV11-2	CASSLDRDQPQHF
TRBV5-1	CASSPGGEETQYF
TRBV10-1	CASTQPTDTQYF
TRBV11-3	CASRERGGGSWNTEAFF
TRBV2	CASRAAAGNTIYF
TRBV14	CASSRQGLEAFF
TRBV7-9	CASTLMTEQYF
TRBV18	CASSPRTSGGGITDTQYF
TRBV5-1	CASSLGQGGGYTF
TRBV5-1	CASSLDGGGGYGYTF
TRBV21-1	CASSRWPAVDSNQPQHF
TRBV5-6	CASTSGGKANYGYTF
TRBV27	CASSKQGIFGNTIYF
TRBV5-1	CASSPGQGNSPLHF
TRBV7-3	CASSLAGANVLTF
TRBV6-1	CASSGRGQTSNYGYTF
TRBV5-1	CASSMAGANTGELFF
TRBV18	CASSPVGTGVAEKLFF
TRBV12-5	CASEQGYEQFF
TRBV5-1	CASSLDGENSPLHF
TRBV19	CASQIRDSSYNEQFF
TRBV7-9	CASSLGASGNSPLHF
TRBV7-3	CASSTSGGREETQYF
TRBV10-2	CASSPGVWAEAFF
TRBV6-4	CASSDPGQNPTNEKLFF
TRBV5-6	CASSWAPVQGDEKLFF
TRBV27	CASSGAGLGEAFF
TRBV5-4	CASSTRTGNSYEQYF
TRBV2	CASSLHRGWSGGYEQYF